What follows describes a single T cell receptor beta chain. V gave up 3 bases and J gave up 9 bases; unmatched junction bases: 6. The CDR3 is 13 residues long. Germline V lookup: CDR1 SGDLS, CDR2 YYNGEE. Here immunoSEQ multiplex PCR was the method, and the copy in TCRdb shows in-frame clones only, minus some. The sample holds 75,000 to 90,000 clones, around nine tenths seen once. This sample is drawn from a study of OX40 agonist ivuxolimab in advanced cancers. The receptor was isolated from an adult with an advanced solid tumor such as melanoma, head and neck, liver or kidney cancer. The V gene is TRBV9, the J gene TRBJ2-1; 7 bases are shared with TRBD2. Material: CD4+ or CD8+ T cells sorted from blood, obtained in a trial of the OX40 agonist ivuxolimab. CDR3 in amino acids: CASSDPPGGEQFF. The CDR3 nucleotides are TGTGCCAGCAGCGACCCACCGGGAGGTGAGCAGTTCTTC.